This T cell receptor (beta chain) appears in the sequencing data of a study of T cells in Graves' hyperthyroidism and ophthalmopathy. There were TCR beta CDR3 regions amplified from RNA transcripts. First-round RT-PCR targeting the TCR CDR3 was performed with the HTBI primer set. TCRdb re-analysed the multiplex PCR reads in MiXCR, keeping a single row per CDR3 protein. The table lists 600,000 to 700,000 distinct CDR3 sequences, less than 45% of them singletons. Study findings and constraints: A model of 13 V-J pairs discriminated ophthalmopathy from stable hyperthyroidism. The model predicted ophthalmopathy a median around 6 months before onset. Among thyroid clonotypes expanded above 0.001, most also appeared in blood.

The CDR3 is made up of 15 amino acids. Germline V lookup: CDR1 SNHLY, CDR2 FYNNEI. V trimming: 6 bases; J trimming: 5 bases; junction bases outside the gene matches: 11. For this clonotype: Its antigen is not identified. This clone may be a read error of a much larger clone one base away.

Material for sequencing was peripheral blood or thyroid tissue (not recorded which). V gene TRBV2 combines with J gene TRBJ2-5, with TRBD1 matching 8 bases. The clonotype originates from an adult man with Graves' disease, either hyperthyroidism or ophthalmopathy (not recorded which). As DNA, the CDR3 is TGTGCCAGCAGGGAGGACAGGGTTAATAAGGAGACCCAGTACTTC. Amino acid sequence: CASREDRVNKETQYF.